This entry lists 20 T cell receptor beta chains sequenced from one sample in a study of neoadjuvant anti-PD-1 for oral cavity cancer (dated by TCRdb to 2020 to 2023). The label giving this sample's time point can be read as: after neoadjuvant nivolumab, at surgical resection. The method was the immunoSEQ multiplex PCR assay. The immuneACCESS repertoire file appears here via TCRdb, limited to in-frame rearrangements. These files lack a portion of the clones; in checked studies, under half of the deficit traces to unresolved V genes, and the cause of the others is not known. The sample has roughly 68,000 clones on record, 86% of them singletons. The top ten constitute around 2.7% of the sample. The sample here was PBMCs, taken after nivolumab (anti-PD-1) treatment. The receptors originated from a person aged 35-80 years with oral cavity squamous cell carcinoma.

This clone was counted only a few times. The genes are TRBV19 and TRBJ2-4; 9 bases fit TRBD1. Losses at the gene ends were 2 bases for V and 0 bases for J; bases not matched to a gene: 8. The CDR3 has 18 residues. CDR1 and CDR2 (germline): LNHDA, SQIVND (reference sequence). The DNA for the CDR3 is TGTGCCAGTAGTATAAGGGACAGGGTAAATCTAGCCAAAAACATTCAGTACTTC. It codes for CASSIRDRVNLAKNIQYF.

This clone was seen more than once but under ten times. The chain joins TRBV30 to TRBJ1-2, with unresolved D. The CDR3 has 14 residues. Germline CDR1 and CDR2: GTSNPN and SVGIG (reference sequence). The V gene lost 0 bases and the J gene lost 5 bases, with 13 bases spanning the gap. The CDR3 nucleotides read TGTGCCTGGAGTGTAGCGGGGTTTGGGTATGGCTACACCTTC. Residues: CAWSVAGFGYGYTF.

The chain employs TRBV6-6 and TRBJ1-3; D is unresolved. The germline CDR1 and CDR2 sequences are MNHNY and SVGAGI (reference sequence). The CDR3 consists of 15 residues. The V end was cut by 2 bases, the J end by 0 bases, with 8 bases between. CDR3 region: CASSYMGSSGNTIYF. The CDR3 nucleotides read TGTGCCAGCAGTTACATGGGTTCCTCTGGAAACACCATATATTTT.

A few counts support this clone. This chain uses TRBV21-1 with TRBJ1-5. TRBV21-1 is classified as a pseudogene. CDR3 length: 16 amino acids. In nucleotides, the CDR3 is TGTGCCAGCCCCCGGGGGGGGATGAATGGCAATCAGCCCCAGCATTTT. Encoded protein: CASPRGGMNGNQPQHF.

V gene TRBV5-5 combines with J gene TRBJ1-2; the match to TRBD1 covers 9 bases. The CDR3 runs 16 residues. Germline V gene lookup returns CDR1 SGHKS and CDR2 YYEKEE (reference sequence). V lost 6 bases to trimming and J lost 0 bases; unmatched junction nucleotides: 9. CDR3: CASITGTGRTNYGYTF. As DNA, the CDR3 is TGTGCCAGCATAACCGGGACAGGGCGAACTAACTATGGCTACACCTTC.

The chain carries TRBV5-1 and TRBJ1-1, with no clear D. Per germline, CDR1 SGHRS and CDR2 YFSETQ. V lost 5 bases, J lost 1 base, and 9 bases lay in between. The CDR3 loop spans 13 amino acids. This CDR3 is CASSSEGNTEAFF. CDR3 nucleotide sequence: TGCGCCAGCAGTTCGGAGGGGAACACTGAAGCTTTCTTT.

The V and J genes are TRBV10-1 and TRBJ2-7; D tentatively reads TRBD1 or TRBD2 (5 bases each). Trimming removed 3 bases at V and 3 bases at J, with 9 bases between. The CDR3 contains 13 residues. Germline lookup yields CDR1 WNHNN and CDR2 SYGVQD (reference sequence). The CDR3 region is CASSEGTHYEQYF. CDR3 DNA: TGCGCCAGCAGTGAAGGGACGCACTACGAGCAGTACTTC.

In this sample, this clone turned up a few times. V gene TRBV6-6 combines with J gene TRBJ2-7; tentative D call: TRBD1 (5 bases). The CDR3 loop spans 15 amino acids. V was shortened by 2 bases and J by 1 base, with 12 bases between the two germline ends. CDR1 and CDR2 from the germline V gene are MNHNY and SVGAGI (reference sequence). The chain's CDR3 is CASSYQGEQSYEQYF. The CDR3 DNA follows: TGTGCCAGCAGTTACCAAGGGGAACAGTCCTACGAGCAGTACTTC.

The rearrangement joins TRBV5-4 to TRBJ2-7; 11 nucleotides align to TRBD2. From germline, CDR1 is SGHNT and CDR2 YYREEE (reference sequence). The V gene end was trimmed by 3 bases and the J gene end by 6 bases; junction bases not matched to a gene: 14. The CDR3 length is 17 residues. In DNA, the CDR3 is TGTGCCAGCAGCTCCGTAGCGGGAGGGGTGCGGCGAGGCGAGCAGTACTTC. It codes for CASSSVAGGVRRGEQYF.

J is TRBJ1-4 and V is TRBV7-9; D is undetermined. CDR3 length equals 16 residues. The V gene lost 5 bases and the J gene lost 0 bases, with 13 bases spanning the gap. The V gene's germline CDR1 is SEHNR and CDR2 FQNEAQ (reference sequence). The CDR3 reads CASSSVIWATNEKLFF. The CDR3, as DNA: TGTGCCAGCAGCAGTGTAATTTGGGCAACTAATGAAAAACTGTTTTTT.

This clone was counted a single time. The chain carries TRBV9 and TRBJ2-1; no reliable D call. The CDR3 covers 11 residues. Trimming shortened V by 3 bases and J by 6 bases, and 4 bases separated the two germline ends. Germline V lookup: CDR1 SGDLS, CDR2 YYNGEE. The CDR3 nucleotides read TGTGCCAGCAGCGAGAGCAATGAGCAGTTCTTC. Amino acids: CASSESNEQFF.

The V and J genes are TRBV7-3 and TRBJ2-1; TRBD1 aligns across 10 bases. The CDR3 is 15 residues long. CDR1 and CDR2 from the germline V gene are SGHTA and FQGTGA. V dropped 5 bases and J dropped 2; count of bases not matched to a gene: 3. The CDR3 coding sequence is TGTGCCAGCAGCCCCGGGACAGGGGCCTACAATGAGCAGTTCTTC. As protein: CASSPGTGAYNEQFF.

This chain links TRBV19 with TRBJ1-5; D remains unclear. Trimming took 0 bases from V and 9 from J, leaving 9 bases between them. CDR1 and CDR2 from the germline V gene are LNHDA and SQIVND (reference sequence). The CDR3 totals 13 residues. DNA of the CDR3: TGTGCCAGTAGTATAGATTTTTTGATGCCCCAGCATTTT. The encoded protein is CASSIDFLMPQHF.

This clone was seen once. The chain uses TRBV27 and TRBJ1-2; D ambiguous. The CDR3 loop spans 15 amino acids. Trimming took 5 bases from V and 3 from J, leaving 16 bases between them. The germline V gene has CDR1 MNHEY and CDR2 SMNVEV (reference sequence). CDR3 sequence reads: CASSPSGPNYYGYTF. The CDR3 DNA follows: TGTGCCAGCAGTCCCAGCGGACCCAATTACTATGGCTACACCTTC.

V gene TRBV19 combines with J gene TRBJ1-2; D remains ambiguous. The germline gives CDR1 LNHDA, CDR2 SQIVND (reference sequence). Trimming left V 7 bases short and J 3 bases short, with 21 bases between. CDR3 size: 16 residues. The CDR3, as DNA: TGTGCCAGTACCGCGTCCCGGACTCTGCGGCACTATGGCTACACCTTC. Protein: CASTASRTLRHYGYTF. Full variable domain (missing parts from reference TRBV19 and TRBJ1-2): DGGITQSPKYLFRKEGQNVTLSCEQNLNHDAMYWYRQDPGQGLRLIYYSQIVNDFQKGDIAEGYSVSREKKESFPLTVTSAQKNPTAFYLCASTASRTLRHYGYTFGSGTRLTVV.

The rearrangement joins TRBV6-6 to TRBJ1-1; 7 bases align to TRBD1. Losses at the gene ends were 0 bases for V and 8 bases for J; bases not matched to a gene: 3. The CDR3 runs 13 residues. Germline CDR1 MNHNY, CDR2 SVGAGI (reference sequence). The CDR3 spells CASSYSEGAEAFF. The CDR3, as DNA: TGTGCCAGCAGTTACTCAGAGGGGGCGGAAGCTTTCTTT.

The rearrangement uses TRBV6-6 and TRBJ2-7; D is possibly TRBD1 or TRBD2 (5 bases each). This CDR3 is 14 amino acids long. Trimming took off 6 bases at V and 6 bases at J, with 18 bases between the two ends. Germline V gene data show CDR1 as MNHNY and CDR2 as SVGAGI (reference sequence). The CDR3 DNA reads TGTGCCAGCAGGAAGCAGGGAGTCTCCAGCGAGCAGTACTTC. This gives the protein CASRKQGVSSEQYF.

The V and J genes are TRBV5-1 and TRBJ2-7; TRBD2 matches at 9 bases. Germline loops: CDR1 SGHRS, CDR2 YFSETQ. The CDR3 spans 15 residues. With 6 bases clipped from V and 6 bases from J, the junction kept 13 bases outside the gene matches. The CDR3 region is CASTDTSGYQSEQYF. As DNA, the CDR3 is TGCGCCAGCACCGACACTAGCGGGTATCAATCCGAGCAGTACTTC.

The rearrangement joins TRBV10-2 to TRBJ2-7; a weak D match, TRBD1 (5 bases). Germline-derived CDR1 and CDR2 are WSHSY and SAAADI. The CDR3 sequence is 13 residues long. Trimming shortened V by 8 bases and J by 0 bases, and 11 bases separated the two germline ends. This CDR3 is CASGSGYSYEQYF. Here the CDR3 DNA reads TGCGCCAGCGGCTCAGGGTACTCCTACGAGCAGTACTTC.

This clone appeared a single time. The chain employs TRBV7-6 and TRBJ2-3; maybe TRBD1 (5 bases). Germline V CDR1 and CDR2: SGHVS, FNYEAQ. The CDR3 consists of 12 residues. V was shortened by 5 bases and J by 8 bases, with 11 bases between the two germline ends. Here the CDR3 DNA reads TGTGCCAGCAGCCCCAATCAGGGTACGCAGTATTTT. It translates to CASSPNQGTQYF.